A single sample is the source of the 15 T cell receptor beta chains below, sequenced in a study of T cell repertoires in cytomegalovirus infection. The antigens for these receptors are not known. Using its own MiXCR run on the reads, TCRdb lists one record per CDR3 protein. Here the sample spans about 310,000 distinct CDR3 sequences, roughly 25% being singletons. The input for sequencing was cultured PBMCs, taken from culture after CMV antigen stimulation. These receptors were taken from a human donor in good health (CMV status not recorded). Some clones in this sample may be carry-over from other donors' samples.

V and J are TRBV12-3 or TRBV12-4 and TRBJ1-1; D call uncertain. Trimming stripped 6 bases from V and 1 base from J, with 12 bases between. The CDR3 is 14 residues long. CDR3 DNA sequence: TGTGCCAGCAGCCTTCGATTCGGGAACACTGAAGCTTTCTTT. Protein sequence: CASSLRFGNTEAFF.

This chain uses TRBV5-1 with TRBJ1-1; D unclear. Germline V gene sequence: CDR1 SGHRS, CDR2 YFSETQ. This CDR3 comprises 14 residues. Trimming took 4 bases from V and 1 from J, leaving 11 bases between them. The CDR3 bases are TGCGCCAGCAGCCTACTGGGATCGAACACTGAAGCTTTCTTT. This gives the protein CASSLLGSNTEAFF.

There are many counts of this clonotype. The rearrangement joins TRBV7-8 to TRBJ1-3, with D tentatively TRBD1 (5 bases). V was trimmed by 5 bases and J by 4 bases, leaving 18 bases between them. Germline lookup yields CDR1 SGHVS and CDR2 FQNEAQ. The CDR3 loop spans 16 amino acids. For the CDR3, the DNA is TGTGCCAGCAGCCCCGGCGCGGCAGGGCCCGGAAACACCATATATTTT. Translated, it gives CASSPGAAGPGNTIYF.

This rearrangement joins TRBV6-1 to TRBJ2-1; D tentatively fits TRBD1 or TRBD2 (5 bases each). Trimming took off 6 bases at V and 5 bases at J, with 14 bases between the two ends. CDR1 is MNHNS and CDR2 is SASEGT in the germline V gene. The CDR3 has 14 amino acids. CDR3 coding DNA: TGTGCCAGCAGCGCAACCCGGGACCACAATGAGCAGTTCTTC. This translates into CASSATRDHNEQFF.

The chain recombines TRBV6-8 with TRBJ2-3; 7 bases are a match to TRBD1. With 0 bases clipped from V and 0 bases from J, the junction kept 6 bases outside the gene matches. Per germline, CDR1 MNHGY and CDR2 SAAAGT. The CDR3 is 17 amino acids. The CDR3 spells CASSYSVGTVSTDTQYF. The DNA of the CDR3 is TGTGCCAGCAGTTACTCGGTTGGGACAGTTAGCACAGATACGCAGTATTTT.

This clonotype was counted between two and nine times. V gene TRBV5-1 combines with J gene TRBJ2-3, with D perhaps given as TRBD1 or TRBD2 (5 bases each). The CDR3 covers 15 residues. Germline V lookup: CDR1 SGHRS, CDR2 YFSETQ. V lost 3 bases to trimming and J lost 3 bases, with 14 bases between them. Here the CDR3 reads CASSSGRGLTDTQYF. The DNA of the CDR3 is TGCGCCAGCAGCTCTGGCCGGGGCCTAACAGATACGCAGTATTTT.

The rearrangement links TRBV6-8 to TRBJ1-3; D is uncertain. The CDR3 sequence is 14 residues long. Per germline, CDR1 MNHGY and CDR2 SAAAGT. V dropped 6 bases and J dropped 6 bases, with 15 bases sitting between them. The CDR3 loop reads CASRPPGMINTIYF. The CDR3 DNA reads as TGTGCCAGCAGACCCCCGGGGATGATAAACACCATATATTTT.

The gene calls are TRBV20-1 and TRBJ1-1; 9 bases line up with TRBD1. Germline V CDR1 and CDR2: DFQATT, SNEGSKA (reference sequence). The CDR3 is 17 residues long. V was clipped by 6 bases and J by 0 bases; unmatched bases: 14. In DNA, the CDR3 is TGCAGTGCACAGGGGGCTAAGTTCTCGATGATGAACACTGAAGCTTTCTTT. Residues: CSAQGAKFSMMNTEAFF.

V usage is TRBV23-1 and J usage is TRBJ2-5; possible D gene TRBD2, 5 bases. TRBV23-1 is an open reading frame, and its role is uncertain. The CDR3 has 15 amino acids. V was trimmed by 3 bases and J by 0 bases, leaving 11 bases between them. The DNA for the CDR3 is TGCGCCAGCAGTCACGAGGGTTCCCACCAAGAGACCCAGTACTTC. It translates to CASSHEGSHQETQYF.

Many counts were recorded for this clonotype. The chain has TRBV19 and TRBJ1-1; no definite D call. This CDR3 is built from 15 residues. Germline V gene sequence: CDR1 LNHDA, CDR2 SQIVND (reference sequence). Trimming left V 6 bases short and J 6 bases short, with 20 bases between. CDR3 bases: TGTGCCAGTAGGGCGGCAGGAGCGGTTAACCCTGAAGCTTTCTTT. This codes for CASRAAGAVNPEAFF.

The gene calls are TRBV7-6 and TRBJ1-4; tentative D call: TRBD1 (5 bases). The V end lost 2 bases, the J end lost 4 bases, and 17 bases lay between the germline ends. This CDR3 contains 17 residues. Germline CDR1 SGHVS, CDR2 FNYEAQ. The CDR3 here is CASSLPQGGRHNEKLFF. CDR3 bases: TGTGCCAGCAGCTTACCCCAGGGAGGGAGGCATAATGAAAAACTGTTTTTT.

The chain combines TRBV19 with TRBJ1-5, with D possibly being TRBD1 (6 bases). Deletions cut 3 bases from V and 3 bases from J, with 9 bases between. The CDR3 extends over 14 amino acids. The V gene's germline CDR1 is LNHDA and CDR2 SQIVND (reference sequence). The CDR3 DNA sequence: TGTGCCAGTAGTATGCACAGGGACAATCAGCCCCAGCATTTT. As protein: CASSMHRDNQPQHF.

This clonotype occurred a few times. The V and J genes are TRBV7-8 and TRBJ2-7; no firm D call. CDR1 SGHVS and CDR2 FQNEAQ come from the germline V gene. The CDR3 contains 13 residues. With 2 bases removed from V and 0 bases from J, the gap between germline ends came to 5 bases. The CDR3 is CASSLSLSYEQYV. DNA for the CDR3: TGTGCCAGCAGCTTATCGCTCTCCTACGAGCAGTACGTC.

This clonotype was seen repeatedly, ten times or more. This chain uses TRBV7-2 with TRBJ2-3; no clear D. Trimming pared 5 bases from V and 2 bases from J, leaving 5 bases between. Germline values: CDR1 SGHTA, CDR2 FQGNSA. This CDR3 spans 12 amino acids. The CDR3 loop reads CASSLLTDTQYF. The CDR3 bases are TGTGCCAGCAGCCTTCTCACAGATACGCAGTATTTT.

Many counts were recorded for this clonotype. V gene TRBV7-2 combines with J gene TRBJ1-3; 8 bases are a match to TRBD1. V shed 5 bases, J shed 1 base, and the junction held 7 bases outside the gene matches. Per the germline V gene, CDR1 is SGHTA and CDR2 is FQGNSA. The CDR3 consists of 16 residues. The DNA for the CDR3 is TGTGCCAGCAGCCTAACAGGGGGTGGATCTGGAAACACCATATATTTT. Its protein product is CASSLTGGGSGNTIYF.